The rows below give T cell receptor beta chains drawn from one sample of a study of blood T cells in healthy people across ages. TCRdb reprocessed the 5' RACE reads via MiXCR and lists one record per CDR3 protein. Altogether over 600,000 distinct CDR3 sequences are present, about 46% being singletons, with the ten largest covering less than 20%. What was sequenced was blood. Receptor source: an elderly man in good health. The CDR3 runs from the conserved cysteine through the conserved F or W. D genes are given only for firm matches. Expanded clones get a size class; other rows say once, few or many, or leave the size out.

V gene,J gene,clone size,D gene,CDR3 protein,CDR3 DNA
TRBV6-2/TRBV6-3,TRBJ2-1,-,-,CASSPTRTDYNEQFF,TGTGCCAGCAGTCCGACTAGGACGGATTACAATGAGCAGTTCTTC
TRBV20-1,TRBJ2-1,-,-,CSASIKGVTSTNEQFF,TGCAGTGCTAGTATAAAAGGTGTTACTTCGACAAATGAGCAGTTCTTC
TRBV3-1,TRBJ2-3,-,-,CASSQTREARYF,TGTGCCAGCAGCCAAACCAGGGAGGCGCGGTATTTT
TRBV5-1,TRBJ2-1,-,-,CASSPGTLGHEQFF,TGCGCCAGCAGCCCCGGGACCCTAGGGCATGAGCAGTTCTTC
TRBV5-1,TRBJ1-1,-,TRBD1,CASSLISGGNTEAFF,TGCGCCAGCAGCTTGATTTCAGGGGGCAACACTGAAGCTTTCTTT
TRBV7-3,TRBJ2-2,-,-,CASSLTSRGPRLAPNTGELFF,TGTGCCAGCAGCTTAACTAGCAGGGGCCCACGACTAGCACCGAACACCGGGGAGCTGTTTTTT
TRBV20-1,TRBJ2-7,-,-,CSASGRAGEQYF,TGCAGTGCTAGCGGGAGAGCGGGCGAGCAGTACTTC
TRBV9,TRBJ2-7,-,-,CAGSVDGREQYF,TGTGCCGGCAGCGTAGACGGTAGGGAGCAGTACTTC
TRBV7-2,TRBJ1-5,-,-,CASSPGRNQPQHF,TGTGCCAGCAGCCCTGGTCGGAATCAGCCCCAGCATTTT
TRBV6-5,TRBJ2-2,-,TRBD2,CASVRDAAGVNTGELFF,TGTGCCAGCGTTCGGGACGCAGCGGGAGTGAACACCGGGGAGCTGTTTTTT
TRBV3-1,TRBJ2-3,-,-,CASSQDLTRTNTQYF,TGTGCCAGCAGCCAAGATCTGACTAGGACGAATACGCAGTATTTT
TRBV20-1,TRBJ1-1,-,-,CSARDHGVRVTEAFF,TGCAGTGCTAGAGATCACGGAGTCCGTGTAACTGAAGCTTTCTTT
TRBV29-1,TRBJ2-1,many,TRBD2,CSVFVGTSGQFF,TGCAGCGTATTCGTGGGGACTAGCGGGCAGTTCTTC
TRBV12-3/TRBV12-4,TRBJ2-3,-,-,CASSLATFSARGAGTQYF,TGTGCCAGCAGTTTAGCGACTTTTAGCGCCAGAGGGGCCGGTACGCAGTATTTT
TRBV28,TRBJ1-5,few,TRBD1,CATLDRGVNQPQHF,TGTGCCACCCTAGACAGGGGGGTCAATCAGCCCCAGCATTTT
TRBV7-2,TRBJ2-1,-,TRBD2,CASSPRAGGRDNEQFF,TGTGCCAGCAGTCCCAGGGCGGGAGGGCGCGACAATGAGCAGTTCTTC
TRBV20-1,TRBJ2-1,-,-,CSAQKGSNLYNEQFF,TGCAGTGCCCAGAAAGGCAGTAATCTATACAATGAGCAGTTCTTC
TRBV24-1,TRBJ2-1,few,-,CATSDPPGYEQFF,TGTGCCACCAGTGATCCCCCGGGATATGAGCAGTTCTTC
TRBV30,TRBJ1-1,-,TRBD1,CAWSVQDRPHSHTEAFF,TGTGCCTGGAGTGTACAGGACAGGCCCCACTCCCACACTGAAGCTTTCTTT
TRBV28,TRBJ2-3,many,-,CASSPSSTDTQYF,TGTGCCAGCAGTCCTTCTAGCACAGATACGCAGTATTTT
TRBV4-3,TRBJ1-5,-,-,CASRQDFQRYNQPQHF,TGCGCCAGCAGACAAGATTTCCAACGGTACAATCAGCCCCAGCATTTT
TRBV7-2,TRBJ2-3,-,-,CACSTGRREAQYF,TGTGCCTGCAGCACAGGGAGGAGGGAGGCGCAGTATTTT
TRBV11-3,TRBJ2-1,-,TRBD2,CASSQNRGHSGRANEQFF,TGTGCCAGCAGTCAAAACAGGGGCCATAGCGGGAGGGCAAATGAGCAGTTCTTC
TRBV15,TRBJ2-5,-,-,CATSRADSYNEQYF,TGTGCCACCAGCAGGGCGGACTCTTACAATGAGCAGTACTTC
TRBV7-8,TRBJ2-7,-,-,CASPNRGNPYEQYF,TGTGCCAGTCCCAATCGGGGAAACCCCTACGAGCAGTACTTC